A selection of T cell receptor beta chains follows, all from one sample in a study of shared clonotypes between healthy human individuals. TCRdb's copy holds only in-frame clones and misses some; the assay was immunoSEQ multiplex PCR. The sample carries some 2.1 million clones, over 85% recorded once. Sequences were obtained from naive CD8+ T cells from PBMCs. The receptors here all came from a man aged 18-30 years in good health. Some clones in this sample may be carry-over from other donors' samples. The conserved cysteine and the conserved F or W are not part of the CDR3 here. The order of the fields is J gene, V gene, CDR3 protein.

>TRBJ2-7|TRBV28
AGRSTSGYEQY
>TRBJ1-3|TRBV4-2
ASSHGRGVNTIY
>TRBJ2-7|TRBV10-3
AISESIPGQGDPISYEQY
>TRBJ1-3|TRBV7-6
ASSWDPGNTIY
>TRBJ2-7|TRBV19
ASSINSPSYEQY
>TRBJ1-5|TRBV19
ASSIDLLSGLSPLGDQPQH
>TRBJ2-1|TRBV6-1
ASSARIRGARGEQF
>TRBJ1-1|TRBV6-6
ASRARGTEAF
>TRBJ1-1|TRBV4-1
ASSPRRTGGLNTEAF
>TRBJ2-7|TRBV19
ASSMGQGYEQY
>TRBJ2-1|TRBV11-2
ASSVPGLGSYNEQF
>TRBJ1-1|TRBV19
ASSIRGTEAF
>TRBJ1-2|TRBV29-1
SAGGGDGANYGYT
>TRBJ2-7|TRBV28
ASQTAWGTYEQY
>TRBJ2-3|TRBV18
ASSPNTSGRETDTQY
>TRBJ2-7|TRBV7-8
ASSSRTANYEQY
>TRBJ2-7|TRBV15
ATSRRDSSYEQY
>TRBJ2-1|TRBV7-3
ASSLKTSASAYNEQF
>TRBJ1-5|TRBV2
ASSALAGQPQH
>TRBJ2-7|TRBV27
ASSLFVSYEQY
>TRBJ1-2|TRBV28
ASSFPSGNYGYT
>TRBJ2-1|TRBV7-3
ASSLTSGILNEQF
>TRBJ2-1|TRBV27
ASPGGSSYNEQF
>TRBJ2-1|TRBV4-3
ASSQDRDRELAGNNEQF
>TRBJ2-4|TRBV19
ASTSDGGIGNIQY
>TRBJ2-1|TRBV11-2
ASSPLTSGRAGEQF
>TRBJ2-2|TRBV7-2
ASSSSGTGYTGELF
>TRBJ2-2|TRBV9
ASSFAGTNTGELF
>TRBJ2-7|TRBV27
ASSFGTSYEQY